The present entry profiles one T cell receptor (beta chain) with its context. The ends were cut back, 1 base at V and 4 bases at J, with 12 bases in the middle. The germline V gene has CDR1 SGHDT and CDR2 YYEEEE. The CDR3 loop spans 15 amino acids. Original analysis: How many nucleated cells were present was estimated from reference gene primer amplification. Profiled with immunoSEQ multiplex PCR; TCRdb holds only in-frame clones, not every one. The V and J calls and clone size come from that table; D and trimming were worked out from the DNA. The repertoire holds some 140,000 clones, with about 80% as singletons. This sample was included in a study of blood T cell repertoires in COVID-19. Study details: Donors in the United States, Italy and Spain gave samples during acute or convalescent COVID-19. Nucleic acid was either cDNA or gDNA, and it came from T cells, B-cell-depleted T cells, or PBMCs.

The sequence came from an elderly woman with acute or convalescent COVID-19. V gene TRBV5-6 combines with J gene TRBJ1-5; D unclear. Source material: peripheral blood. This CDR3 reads CASSLLRRRNQPQHF. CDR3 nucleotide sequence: TGTGCCAGCAGCTTGCTTCGACGGAGAAATCAGCCCCAGCATTTT.